These 28 T cell receptor beta chains share one sample of origin, sequenced in a study of T cells of healthy individuals. Using its own MiXCR run on the 5' RACE reads, TCRdb lists one record per CDR3 protein. The table shows tens of thousands of distinct CDR3 sequences, with around 4.5% occurring only once. The origin of the receptors is a human donor in good health.

Ten or more counts support this clonotype. V is TRBV20-1 and J is TRBJ1-2; D is unclear. The germline V and J ends were trimmed by 5 bases and 2 bases, with 15 bases remaining between them. The CDR3 is made up of 14 amino acids. CDR1 and CDR2 from the germline V gene are DFQATT and SNEGSKA (reference sequence). The CDR3 DNA sequence: TGCAGTGCTGTTGACAACTCAAGAAACTATGGCTACACCTTC. Translated: CSAVDNSRNYGYTF.

This clonotype has at least ten counts. The chain combines TRBV4-3 with TRBJ2-1; 11 nucleotides agree with TRBD2. The junction had 7 bases not matched to a gene; V was cut back by 5 bases and J by 7 bases. The CDR3 consists of 15 residues. Per the germline V gene, CDR1 is LGHNA and CDR2 is YSLEER. The CDR3 region has the DNA TGCGCCAGCAGCTTCGGGACTAGCGGTATGAATGAGCAGTTCTTC. It specifies CASSFGTSGMNEQFF.

This clonotype has just a few counts. The chain carries TRBV10-3 and TRBJ2-2, with TRBD2 identical over 8 bases. Losses at the gene ends were 2 bases for V and 5 bases for J; bases not matched to a gene: 7. Germline CDR1 and CDR2: ENHRY and SYGVKD. This CDR3 comprises 16 residues. The CDR3 spells CAISEIAGGETGELFF. DNA for the CDR3: TGTGCCATCAGTGAGATTGCGGGGGGAGAAACCGGGGAGCTGTTTTTT.

In DNA form, the CDR3 reads TGTGCCAGCAGCCGACAGGGGAGCTATGGCTACACCTTC. Translating it yields CASSRQGSYGYTF. V is TRBV12-3 or TRBV12-4 and J is TRBJ1-2; TRBD1 agrees at 8 bases. The CDR3 is made up of 13 amino acids. Trimming at V came to 6 bases and at J to 4 bases, leaving 4 bases not matched to a gene.

This clonotype was seen many times. This rearrangement joins TRBV4-2 to TRBJ1-2; no definite D call. This CDR3 comprises 17 residues. V was shortened by 4 bases and J by 0 bases, with 18 bases between the two germline ends. The V gene's germline CDR1 is LGHNA and CDR2 YNFKEQ. The CDR3 spells CASSRREGLLTNYGYTF. CDR3 nucleotide sequence: TGTGCCAGCAGCCGGCGGGAGGGCCTACTCACTAACTATGGCTACACCTTC.

This chain links TRBV20-1 with TRBJ2-1, with D uncertain. CDR3 length: 14 amino acids. V lost 0 bases to trimming and J lost 5 bases, with 11 bases between them. The germline V gene has CDR1 DFQATT and CDR2 SNEGSKA (reference sequence). The CDR3 spells CSARDNSGNNEQFF. The CDR3 DNA sequence: TGCAGTGCTAGAGATAATAGTGGGAACAATGAGCAGTTCTTC.

This clonotype has ten or more counts. The V gene is TRBV20-1, the J gene TRBJ1-1; D uncertain. CDR3 size: 12 residues. Between the trimmed V and J ends, which lost 6 bases and 4 bases, there was a span of 12 bases. Germline CDR1 reads DFQATT; CDR2 reads SNEGSKA (reference sequence). The CDR3, as DNA: TGCAGTGCCCGAGAATCGAGCACTGAAGCTTTCTTT. It translates to CSARESSTEAFF.

The chain employs TRBV5-6 and TRBJ1-1, with 7 nucleotides matching TRBD1. After removal of 0 bases from V and 2 bases from J, the junction contained 4 bases not matched to a gene. There are 15 residues in the CDR3. CDR1 SGHDT and CDR2 YYEEEE come from the germline V gene. CDR3 residues: CASSLVGQANTEAFF. In DNA, the CDR3 is TGTGCCAGCAGCTTGGTTGGACAGGCTAACACTGAAGCTTTCTTT.

This clonotype came up many times. The chain joins TRBV12-3 or TRBV12-4 to TRBJ2-5, with 7 bases fitting TRBD2. The CDR3 spans 14 residues. The J segment lost 5 bases and the V segment lost 6 bases, leaving 9 bases of the junction unmatched. The CDR3 sequence is CASSPPRGGETQYF. CDR3 bases: TGTGCCAGCAGCCCCCCCCGGGGAGGGGAGACCCAGTACTTC.

The chain employs TRBV6-2 or TRBV6-3 and TRBJ1-5, with unresolved D. Trimming left V 6 bases short and J 2 bases short, with 14 bases between. The V gene's germline CDR1 is MNHEY and CDR2 SVGEGT. There are 15 residues in the CDR3. CDR3 loop: CASRKLKVGNQPQHF. The DNA for the CDR3 is TGTGCCAGCAGGAAACTCAAGGTCGGCAATCAGCCCCAGCATTTT.

This clonotype was seen at least ten times. This sequence joins TRBV11-2 and TRBJ1-2; D might be TRBD1 (5 bases). The CDR3 spans 15 residues. Germline V lookup: CDR1 SGHAT, CDR2 FQNNGV. The germline V and J ends were trimmed by 5 bases and 2 bases, with 15 bases remaining between them. The CDR3 reads CASSTYWGRNYGYTF. CDR3 DNA: TGTGCCAGCAGCACTTATTGGGGCAGAAACTATGGCTACACCTTC.

This clonotype has at least ten counts. The CDR3 nucleotides read TGTGCCAGCAGTAGGACAGGGGGCAATCGCTTCGAGCAGTACTTC. This codes for CASSRTGGNRFEQYF. The rearrangement joins TRBV27 to TRBJ2-7, with 11 bases lining up with TRBD1. The ends lost 5 bases at V and 6 bases at J; junction bases unmatched: 9. The CDR3 is 15 residues long. Germline V CDR1 and CDR2: MNHEY, SMNVEV (reference sequence).

This clonotype was found a few times. The gene calls are TRBV29-1 and TRBJ1-2, with 8 nucleotides matching TRBD1. This CDR3 has 12 residues. V lost 7 bases to trimming and J lost 6 bases; unmatched junction nucleotides: 7. Germline assignment: CDR1 SQVTM and CDR2 ANQGSEA. The CDR3 DNA sequence: TGCAGCGGCCTCCAGGGGGCGGATGGCTACACCTTC. It translates to CSGLQGADGYTF. Filled out from reference TRBV29-1 and TRBJ1-2, the complete variable domain reads SAVISQKPSRDICQRGTSLTIQCQVDSQVTMMFWYRQQPGQSLTLIATANQGSEATYESGFVIDKFPISRPNLTFSTLTVSNMSPEDSSIYLCSGLQGADGYTFGSGTRLTVV.

This clonotype was found many times. V gene TRBV20-1 combines with J gene TRBJ2-5, with 7 bases that match TRBD2. The germline V gene has CDR1 DFQATT and CDR2 SNEGSKA (reference sequence). V trimming: 3 bases; J trimming: 3 bases; junction bases outside the gene matches: 10. The CDR3 is 15 amino acids. The CDR3 DNA reads TGCAGTGCTAGTATCGAGGGACTATCAAAAGAGACCCAGTACTTC. Translated: CSASIEGLSKETQYF.

This clonotype has at least ten counts. CDR3 DNA sequence: TGTGCCAGCAGTCAGACTAGCGGGAGAGGTGAGCAGTTCTTC. Its protein product is CASSQTSGRGEQFF. The chain links TRBV6-6 to TRBJ2-1, with TRBD2 matching over 12 bases. With 5 bases clipped from V and 9 bases from J, the junction kept 5 bases outside the gene matches. This CDR3 is built from 14 residues. In germline, CDR1 is MNHNY, CDR2 SVGAGI (reference sequence).

This clonotype came up many times. The chain uses TRBV2 and TRBJ2-4; no reliable D call. The CDR3 has 11 amino acids. The V and J ends lost 7 bases and 8 bases respectively, with 9 bases between them. Germline V CDR1 and CDR2: SNHLY, FYNNEI. CDR3 nucleotide sequence: TGTGCCAGCACCGAAGGTGACATTCAGTACTTC. Its translation is CASTEGDIQYF.

The V and J genes are TRBV14 and TRBJ2-7, with D tentatively TRBD1 or TRBD2 (5 bases each). V lost 3 bases and J lost 4, with 19 bases in between. There are 16 residues in the CDR3. CDR1 SGHDN and CDR2 FVKESK come from the germline V gene. The CDR3 region has the DNA TGTGCCAGCAGCCATAGTCGGGACGGCGGTTTGTACGAGCAGTACTTC. This codes for CASSHSRDGGLYEQYF.

The chain links TRBV11-2 to TRBJ2-7; TRBD2 agrees at 9 bases. The CDR3 covers 14 residues. V shed 8 bases, J shed 7 bases, and the junction held 12 bases outside the gene matches. Germline V gene data show CDR1 as SGHAT and CDR2 as FQNNGV. The CDR3 is CASSVAGALWEQYF. CDR3 in DNA: TGTGCCAGCTCCGTAGCGGGAGCCCTCTGGGAGCAGTACTTC.

This clonotype was recorded at least ten times. The rearrangement joins TRBV12-3 or TRBV12-4 to TRBJ2-5; D might be TRBD1 or TRBD2, each matching 6 bases. The ends were cut back, 3 bases at V and 5 bases at J, with 10 bases in the middle. The CDR3 is 13 amino acids. This CDR3 is CASSFRGQETQYF. In DNA, the CDR3 is TGTGCCAGCAGTTTCCGGGGGCAGGAGACCCAGTACTTC.

The V call is TRBV12-3 or TRBV12-4, the J call TRBJ1-6, with D maybe TRBD1 (5 bases). With 7 bases removed from V and 7 bases from J, the gap between germline ends came to 11 bases. The CDR3 length is 13 residues. CDR3 residues: CASTPTENSPLHF. For the CDR3, the DNA is TGTGCCAGCACCCCGACAGAGAATTCACCCCTCCACTTT.

V and J are TRBV12-3 or TRBV12-4 and TRBJ2-3; a weak D match, TRBD1 (5 bases). Trimming removed 6 bases at V and 2 bases at J, with 9 bases between. The CDR3 runs 13 residues. The CDR3 DNA is TGTGCCAGCAGGATAGGGGTCACAGATACGCAGTATTTT. Protein sequence: CASRIGVTDTQYF.

This clonotype was counted only a few times. The chain joins TRBV27 to TRBJ2-2, with D possibly TRBD2 on 7 matching bases. Germline values: CDR1 MNHEY, CDR2 SMNVEV (reference sequence). CDR3 length: 14 residues. Trimming shortened V by 2 bases and J by 6 bases, and 10 bases separated the two germline ends. The CDR3 here is CASSLGGGSGELFF. For the CDR3, the DNA is TGTGCCAGCAGTTTAGGCGGGGGCTCCGGGGAGCTGTTTTTT.

The chain links TRBV27 to TRBJ1-1; no clear D. The V gene lost 0 bases and the J gene lost 5 bases, with 10 bases spanning the gap. The CDR3 covers 14 residues. Per the germline V gene, CDR1 is MNHEY and CDR2 is SMNVEV (reference sequence). In DNA, the CDR3 is TGTGCCAGCAGTTTATCTGGGCCTAGGACTGAAGCTTTCTTT. As protein: CASSLSGPRTEAFF.

The chain uses TRBV5-6 and TRBJ2-7; 8 bases fit TRBD1. Trimming at V came to 2 bases and at J to 2 bases, leaving 3 bases not matched to a gene. CDR1 is SGHDT and CDR2 is YYEEEE in the germline V gene. CDR3 size: 14 residues. The CDR3 DNA is TGTGCCAGCAGCTTCCGACAGGGGCCCTACGAGCAGTACTTC. Protein sequence: CASSFRQGPYEQYF.

Concerning this clonotype: A much larger clone sits a single nucleotide away, making a read error possible. The rearrangement links TRBV20-1 to TRBJ2-1, with TRBD2 matching over 9 bases. The CDR3 runs to 18 residues. V shed 0 bases, J shed 10 bases, and the junction held 19 bases outside the gene matches. In germline, CDR1 is DFQATT, CDR2 SNEGSKA (reference sequence). As DNA, the CDR3 is TGCAGTGCTAGAGAGACCCCCTCCTGGGGCGGGGGGGCTCAAGAGCAGTTCTTC. Protein sequence: CSARETPSWGGGAQEQFF.

In this sample, this clonotype turned up many times. V is TRBV12-3 or TRBV12-4 and J is TRBJ1-1; possibly TRBD1 for D (5 bases). The CDR3 length is 15 residues. Trimming shortened V by 7 bases and J by 2 bases, and 17 bases separated the two germline ends. The DNA for the CDR3 is TGTGCCAGCACCCCCTGGGGGGGGATAAACACTGAAGCTTTCTTT. The encoded protein is CASTPWGGINTEAFF.

The sample holds many counts of this clonotype. The V call is TRBV3-1, the J call TRBJ2-1; D could derive from TRBD1 or TRBD2 (5 bases each). CDR3 length equals 16 residues. CDR1 LGHDT and CDR2 YNNKEL come from the germline V gene (reference sequence). Trimming took off 1 base at V and 10 bases at J, with 20 bases between the two ends. The chain's CDR3 is CASSQGNRDRLGEQFF. As DNA, the CDR3 is TGTGCCAGCAGCCAAGGAAACCGGGACCGACTCGGAGAGCAGTTCTTC.

Many counts were recorded for this clonotype. This chain links TRBV3-1 with TRBJ1-4; 8 nucleotides align to TRBD1. Germline V gives CDR1 LGHDT, CDR2 YNNKEL (reference sequence). V dropped 4 bases and J dropped 6; count of bases not matched to a gene: 7. The length of the CDR3 is 15 residues. CDR3 loop: CASSPRTGSDEKLFF. CDR3 DNA sequence: TGTGCCAGCAGCCCTCGGACAGGGTCAGATGAAAAACTGTTTTTT.